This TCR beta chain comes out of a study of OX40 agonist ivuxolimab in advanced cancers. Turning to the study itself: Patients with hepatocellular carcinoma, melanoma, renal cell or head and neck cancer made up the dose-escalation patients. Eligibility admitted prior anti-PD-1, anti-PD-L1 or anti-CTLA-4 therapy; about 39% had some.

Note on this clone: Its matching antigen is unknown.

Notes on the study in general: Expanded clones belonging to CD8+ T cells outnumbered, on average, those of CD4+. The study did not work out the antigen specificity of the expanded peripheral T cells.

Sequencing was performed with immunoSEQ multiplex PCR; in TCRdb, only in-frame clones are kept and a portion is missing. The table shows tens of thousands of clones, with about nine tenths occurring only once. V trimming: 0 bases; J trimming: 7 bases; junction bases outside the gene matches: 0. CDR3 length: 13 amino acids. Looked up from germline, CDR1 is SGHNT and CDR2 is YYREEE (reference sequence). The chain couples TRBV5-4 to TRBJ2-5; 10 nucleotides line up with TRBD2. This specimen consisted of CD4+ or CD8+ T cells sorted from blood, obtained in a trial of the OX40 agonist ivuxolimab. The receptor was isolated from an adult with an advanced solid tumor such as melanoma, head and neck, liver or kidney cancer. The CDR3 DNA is TGTGCCAGCAGCTTGGAGCGGGAGGGGACCCAGTACTTC. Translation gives CASSLEREGTQYF.